The sequence of this T cell receptor beta chain was determined in a study of beta chain features in type 1 diabetes. Study-wide background: Sorted cells from all samples, numbering 107,917,701, were examined.

What was sequenced were expressed TCRB transcripts, since all of the isolated RNA had been reverse transcribed. Some clones are missing from TCRdb's copy, which holds only in-frame ones; the method was immunoSEQ multiplex PCR. The sample comprises about 260,000 clones, roughly 20% of which are singletons, and about 0.027% rests with the top ten. As regards this clone: Its specificity is not known.

Findings and limits, study-wide: Shortening of TCRB CDR3s, moderate but significant, appeared in all four CD4+ subsets of Type 1 diabetes patients. Cells with high TCR expression could be over-represented when cDNA is sequenced. Amplification by PCR could prefer shorter templates, with the same effect in patients and controls.

The CDR3 length is 15 residues. V shed 3 bases and J shed 7 bases, with 19 bases lying between them. Germline lookup yields CDR1 KGHSH and CDR2 LQKENI. The J gene is TRBJ2-7, the V gene TRBV18, with a weak D call TRBD1 (5 bases). This TCR was recovered from a middle-aged woman with type 1 diabetes. Sample: naive CD4+ T cells from blood. The CDR3 loop is CASSPDSSPGSEQYF. CDR3 bases: TGTGCCAGCTCACCTGACAGCTCTCCAGGAAGTGAGCAGTACTTC.